The 27 T cell receptor beta chains below come from one sample, sequenced in a study of T cell changes during pregnancy in multiple sclerosis. Method: immunoSEQ multiplex PCR; TCRdb's copy keeps in-frame clones and lacks some. Of around 62,000 clones listed, 93% are singletons. Sample: CD8+ T cells from peripheral blood mononuclear cells, taken in the second trimester of pregnancy. The receptors shown here come from a female donor with multiple sclerosis, enrolled in a pregnancy study.

The chain uses TRBV5-1 and TRBJ2-7; TRBD1 matches at 9 bases. The J segment lost 5 bases and the V segment lost 1 base, leaving 4 bases of the junction unmatched. The CDR3 loop spans 14 amino acids. Germline CDR1 SGHRS, CDR2 YFSETQ. This CDR3 reads CASSLTGGEDEQYF. The CDR3 DNA reads TGCGCCAGCAGCTTGACAGGGGGCGAGGACGAGCAGTACTTC.

This clone was found a few times. The gene calls are TRBV5-1 and TRBJ2-7; TRBD1 might be the D (5 bases). Deletions cut 0 bases from V and 3 bases from J, with 13 bases between. The CDR3 is 15 amino acids. The germline CDR1 and CDR2 sequences are SGHRS and YFSETQ. As DNA, the CDR3 is TGCGCCAGCAGCTTGGCCACACAGGTCATCTACGAGCAGTACTTC. It is translated as CASSLATQVIYEQYF.

The chain recombines TRBV10-3 with TRBJ2-3; D not resolved. Germline-derived CDR1 and CDR2 are ENHRY and SYGVKD. Trimming removed 10 bases at V and 1 base at J, with 6 bases between. The CDR3 sequence is 11 residues long. In DNA, the CDR3 is TGTGCCACTCGTGGCACAGATACGCAGTATTTT. Translated: CATRGTDTQYF.

The chain joins TRBV7-7 to TRBJ2-5; 11 nucleotides agree with TRBD1. V was clipped by 3 bases and J by 3 bases; unmatched bases: 0. This CDR3 is 14 amino acids long. The V gene's germline CDR1 is SSHAT and CDR2 FNYEAQ (reference sequence). The CDR3 sequence is CASSLGQGEETQYF. CDR3 sequence (DNA): TGTGCCAGCAGCTTGGGACAGGGGGAAGAGACCCAGTACTTC.

The chain couples TRBV4-3 to TRBJ2-1, with TRBD2 identical over 9 bases. Germline V gene lookup returns CDR1 LGHNA and CDR2 YSLEER. V shed 0 bases, J shed 4 bases, and the junction held 10 bases outside the gene matches. This CDR3 has 18 amino acids. DNA for the CDR3: TGCGCCAGCAGCCAAGATCTAGGTAGCGGGGGCCCTTACAATGAGCAGTTCTTC. Protein sequence: CASSQDLGSGGPYNEQFF.

This sequence joins TRBV27 and TRBJ2-3, with TRBD2 matching 10 bases. CDR3 length: 14 residues. The trim removed 7 bases at V and 7 bases at J, leaving 8 bases unmatched. The germline V gene encodes CDR1 MNHEY and CDR2 SMNVEV (reference sequence). The CDR3 loop reads CASKTLAGVNTQYF. The CDR3 nucleotides are TGTGCCAGCAAAACCCTAGCGGGAGTAAATACGCAGTATTTT.

This rearrangement joins TRBV6-1 to TRBJ2-1; perhaps TRBD2 as D (6 bases). The germline V gene has CDR1 MNHNS and CDR2 SASEGT. Trimming cost V 1 base and J 4 bases, with 8 bases left between them. The CDR3 extends over 14 amino acids. The CDR3 DNA sequence: TGTGCCAGCAGTGAAGGGGGGACTTACAATGAGCAGTTCTTC. Its protein product is CASSEGGTYNEQFF.

The chain couples TRBV19 to TRBJ2-3; 7 bases match TRBD1. The germline CDR1 and CDR2 sequences are LNHDA and SQIVND (reference sequence). V was clipped by 5 bases and J by 0 bases; unmatched bases: 5. The CDR3 spans 15 residues. The CDR3 DNA is TGTGCCAGTAGTCCCGGGACAGCTAGCACAGATACGCAGTATTTT. Its protein is CASSPGTASTDTQYF.

This chain links TRBV4-1 with TRBJ1-1; D not resolved. Deletions cut 1 base from V and 0 bases from J, with 3 bases between. There are 13 residues in the CDR3. Germline CDR1 is MGHRA and CDR2 is YSYEKL. As DNA, the CDR3 is TGCGCCAGCAGCCAAGCCGTGAACACTGAAGCTTTCTTT. Protein sequence: CASSQAVNTEAFF.

This rearrangement joins TRBV19 to TRBJ2-2; the D gene is possibly TRBD1 (6 bases). Germline values: CDR1 LNHDA, CDR2 SQIVND (reference sequence). V gave up 9 bases and J gave up 1 base, with 12 bases separating them. CDR3 length: 14 residues. CDR3 bases: TGTGCCAGCTTAAACAGGGTGAACACCGGGGAGCTGTTTTTT. This gives the protein CASLNRVNTGELFF.

This clone occurred a few times. The rearrangement joins TRBV6-5 to TRBJ2-7; no clear D gene. The V end lost 0 bases, the J end lost 2 bases, and 5 bases lay between the germline ends. This CDR3 is built from 13 residues. Looked up from germline, CDR1 is MNHEY and CDR2 is SVGAGI. CDR3 residues: CASSYSDTYEQYF. The CDR3 DNA sequence: TGTGCCAGCAGTTACTCCGACACCTACGAGCAGTACTTC.

The V gene is TRBV4-2, the J gene TRBJ1-3; TRBD1 might be the D (6 bases). Germline CDR1 and CDR2: LGHNA and YNFKEQ. The CDR3 is made up of 17 amino acids. Trimming removed 4 bases from V and 2 bases from J, with 18 bases in between. CDR3 nucleotide sequence: TGTGCCAGCAGCCCGATCAATTTGAGGGACACTGGAAACACCATATATTTT. It specifies CASSPINLRDTGNTIYF.

The rearrangement joins TRBV2 to TRBJ2-7; D perhaps matches TRBD2 (7 bases). The CDR3 runs to 15 residues. Trimming shortened V by 6 bases and J by 0 bases, and 15 bases separated the two germline ends. Germline CDR1 SNHLY, CDR2 FYNNEI. The CDR3 is CASRHEGGISYEQYF. The CDR3 nucleotides are TGTGCCAGCAGACATGAGGGGGGGATCTCCTACGAGCAGTACTTC.

This sequence joins TRBV5-1 and TRBJ1-5; weak D call: TRBD1 (6 bases). The V end lost 0 bases, the J end lost 7 bases, and 14 bases lay between the germline ends. This CDR3 is built from 15 residues. Germline CDR1 and CDR2: SGHRS and YFSETQ. CDR3 coding DNA: TGCGCCAGCAGCTTGGCCGGGGGGGCCGGGCAGCCCCAGCATTTT. Translation: CASSLAGGAGQPQHF.

The rearrangement uses TRBV6-1 and TRBJ1-2; D remains unclear. V lost 2 bases, J lost 0 bases, and 13 bases lay in between. Germline assignment: CDR1 MNHNS and CDR2 SASEGT. CDR3 length: 16 amino acids. CDR3 sequence (DNA): TGTGCCAGCAGTGAACCTGGGGAGCTTGCTAACTATGGCTACACCTTC. It translates to CASSEPGELANYGYTF.

The chain's CDR3 is CASSPTGSYEQYF. The CDR3 DNA sequence: TGTGCCAGCAGCCCAACGGGCTCCTACGAGCAGTACTTC. The chain has TRBV6-5 and TRBJ2-7; D ambiguous. Germline-derived CDR1 and CDR2 are MNHEY and SVGAGI. V was shortened by 6 bases and J by 0 bases, with 9 bases between the two germline ends. The CDR3 totals 13 residues.

V is TRBV27 and J is TRBJ2-7, with 9 bases that match TRBD1. V trimming: 3 bases; J trimming: 6 bases; junction bases outside the gene matches: 6. Germline loops: CDR1 MNHEY, CDR2 SMNVEV (reference sequence). CDR3 length equals 14 residues. CDR3: CASSFGTGRAEQYF. The CDR3 nucleotides read TGTGCCAGCAGTTTCGGGACAGGGCGGGCCGAGCAGTACTTC.

This clone was counted once. The V call is TRBV18, the J call TRBJ2-2; tentatively, D is TRBD2 (6 bases). CDR1 and CDR2 (germline): KGHSH, LQKENI. V lost 1 base and J lost 2, with 11 bases in between. The CDR3 covers 16 residues. The CDR3 here is CASSPLADGNTGELFF. In nucleotides, the CDR3 is TGTGCCAGCTCACCACTAGCGGACGGAAACACCGGGGAGCTGTTTTTT.

This clone was seen once. The gene calls are TRBV28 and TRBJ2-7; 9 bases match TRBD2. The germline V gene encodes CDR1 MDHEN and CDR2 SYDVKM. After removal of 3 bases from V and 3 bases from J, the junction contained 6 bases not matched to a gene. The CDR3 is made up of 15 amino acids. The CDR3 loop reads CASSLQAGGLYEQYF. The CDR3 DNA reads TGTGCCAGCAGTTTGCAAGCGGGAGGCCTCTACGAGCAGTACTTC.

CDR3 DNA: TGTGCCAGCAGCGAGATGGAGGTAGCGACTAGCACAGATACGCAGTATTTT. The encoded protein is CASSEMEVATSTDTQYF. The chain combines TRBV9 with TRBJ2-3; D may be TRBD2 (5 bases). The CDR3 has 17 residues. V was pared by 3 bases and J by 0 bases, with 17 bases between. Germline CDR1 SGDLS, CDR2 YYNGEE.

This clone has just one count. The chain combines TRBV6-5 with TRBJ1-2, with D uncertain. V was pared by 0 bases and J by 3 bases, with 8 bases between. Germline loops: CDR1 MNHEY, CDR2 SVGAGI. The CDR3 extends over 14 amino acids. CDR3 loop: CASSYSSQYYGYTF. Here the CDR3 DNA reads TGTGCCAGCAGTTACTCGTCACAGTACTATGGCTACACCTTC.

The rearrangement joins TRBV2 to TRBJ2-1; 16 bases fit TRBD2. Germline lookup yields CDR1 SNHLY and CDR2 FYNNEI. Trimming at V came to 7 bases and at J to 5 bases, leaving 11 bases not matched to a gene. The CDR3 is 18 residues long. This chain's CDR3 is CASTPGLAGGSPDNEQFF. CDR3 nucleotides: TGTGCCAGCACCCCGGGACTAGCGGGGGGGAGCCCGGACAATGAGCAGTTCTTC.

This rearrangement joins TRBV7-6 to TRBJ1-2; possibly TRBD1 for D (6 bases). Germline lookup yields CDR1 SGHVS and CDR2 FNYEAQ. This CDR3 comprises 14 residues. Trimming removed 3 bases from V and 8 bases from J, with 16 bases in between. This CDR3 is CASSFLGGAEGYTF. Here the CDR3 DNA reads TGTGCCAGCAGCTTTTTGGGGGGGGCGGAAGGCTACACCTTC.

The chain couples TRBV2 to TRBJ2-7, with D possibly being TRBD1 (6 bases). CDR1 and CDR2 from the germline V gene are SNHLY and FYNNEI. The CDR3 is made up of 17 amino acids. V was trimmed by 3 bases and J by 0 bases, leaving 18 bases between them. DNA for the CDR3: TGTGCCAGCAGTGATATCCTGACAGGTGCGAGCTCCTACGAGCAGTACTTC. Translated: CASSDILTGASSYEQYF.

There are a few counts of this clone. V and J are TRBV19 and TRBJ1-2; D is undetermined. Trimming left V 1 base short and J 5 bases short, with 8 bases between. Germline assignment: CDR1 LNHDA and CDR2 SQIVND (reference sequence). The CDR3 is 13 residues long. The DNA of the CDR3 is TGTGCCAGTAGTATAGCAGAGAGGTATGGCTACACCTTC. Its protein is CASSIAERYGYTF.

This chain uses TRBV5-8 with TRBJ1-5; 8 positions match TRBD1. CDR1 is SGHTS and CDR2 is YDEGEE in the germline V gene. This CDR3 is 16 amino acids long. With V trimmed by 0 bases and J by 2 bases, 4 bases remained unmatched. The CDR3 loop is CASSLEDRGGNQPQHF. CDR3 DNA sequence: TGTGCCAGCAGCTTGGAAGACAGGGGTGGCAATCAGCCCCAGCATTTT.

V gene TRBV4-3 combines with J gene TRBJ2-2, with D possibly TRBD2 on 6 matching bases. V gave up 0 bases and J gave up 8 bases, with 22 bases separating them. CDR3 length equals 18 residues. Germline V CDR1 and CDR2: LGHNA, YSLEER. CDR3 amino acids: CASSQDSPAGGRGGELFF. As DNA, the CDR3 is TGCGCCAGCAGCCAAGATAGTCCGGCAGGAGGGCGCGGAGGGGAGCTGTTTTTT.